These 24 T cell receptor beta chains share one sample of origin, sequenced in a study of blood T cell repertoires in COVID-19. TCRdb's table, derived via immunoSEQ multiplex PCR, lists solely in-frame clones and lacks some. The sample consists of a few hundred thousand clones, 70% to 90% of them appearing once. The sample consisted of peripheral blood. All receptors derive from a woman aged 25-40 years with acute or convalescent COVID-19.

J is TRBJ1-2 and V is TRBV9, with D perhaps matching TRBD1 (6 bases). The ends were cut back, 9 bases at V and 1 base at J, with 22 bases in the middle. The CDR3 covers 16 residues. CDR1 is SGDLS, CDR2 YYNGEE, per germline. Here the CDR3 reads CAIRRDIIFFNYGYTF. CDR3 bases: TGTGCCATACGAAGGGACATCATCTTCTTTAACTATGGCTACACCTTC.

The chain carries TRBV19 and TRBJ2-2, with no clear D. Germline V lookup: CDR1 LNHDA, CDR2 SQIVND (reference sequence). The V and J ends lost 7 bases and 1 base respectively, with 10 bases between them. The CDR3 runs to 14 residues. The CDR3 DNA follows: TGTGCCAGTATAGTTACGGGGAACACCGGGGAGCTGTTTTTT. Its translation is CASIVTGNTGELFF.

The rearrangement uses TRBV18 and TRBJ2-3, with TRBD2 identical over 7 bases. This CDR3 is 14 amino acids long. V lost 2 bases to trimming and J lost 3 bases; unmatched junction nucleotides: 2. Germline CDR1 and CDR2: KGHSH and LQKENI. The CDR3 protein is CASSPGGVTDTQYF. The CDR3 DNA follows: TGTGCCAGCTCACCAGGGGGGGTGACAGATACGCAGTATTTT.

This clone was counted once. V is TRBV24-1 and J is TRBJ1-2; 7 bases agree with TRBD1. The CDR3 loop spans 14 amino acids. Trimming removed 4 bases from V and 2 bases from J; junction bases left unmatched: 3. CDR1 is KGHDR and CDR2 is SFDVKD in the germline V gene. This chain's CDR3 is CATSDPGQNYGYTF. The DNA for the CDR3 is TGTGCCACCAGTGACCCGGGACAGAACTATGGCTACACCTTC.

This rearrangement joins TRBV4-3 to TRBJ2-7; possibly TRBD2 for D (5 bases). This CDR3 is built from 15 residues. The V end lost 0 bases, the J end lost 2 bases, and 11 bases lay between the germline ends. CDR1 and CDR2 (germline): LGHNA, YSLEER. CDR3 DNA sequence: TGCGCCAGCAGCCAAGATAGCGACTCCACCTACGAGCAGTACTTC. It specifies CASSQDSDSTYEQYF.

The sample holds one count of this clone. The same CDR3 arises from other DNA sequences in this sample as well. The chain links TRBV19 to TRBJ2-7; D unresolved. The V and J ends lost 3 bases and 0 bases respectively, with 6 bases between them. The CDR3 totals 13 residues. Germline V gives CDR1 LNHDA, CDR2 SQIVND (reference sequence). Here the CDR3 reads CASSITASYEQYF. CDR3 nucleotide sequence: TGTGCCAGTAGTATTACAGCCTCCTACGAGCAGTACTTC.

The genes are TRBV4-3 and TRBJ2-7; 8 positions match TRBD1. CDR1 LGHNA and CDR2 YSLEER come from the germline V gene. The CDR3 has 15 amino acids. V shed 0 bases, J shed 5 bases, and the junction held 6 bases outside the gene matches. As DNA, the CDR3 is TGCGCCAGCAGCCAAGATTGGACAGGGCCCAACGAGCAGTACTTC. Translated: CASSQDWTGPNEQYF.

Ten or more counts support this clone. This chain uses TRBV29-1 with TRBJ2-7, with D perhaps TRBD1 (5 bases). Germline V gene data show CDR1 as SQVTM and CDR2 as ANQGSEA. The CDR3 has 14 amino acids. V lost 1 base to trimming and J lost 2 bases, with 12 bases between them. This CDR3 reads CSVEGRDSPYEQYF. CDR3 DNA sequence: TGCAGCGTTGAAGGACGAGACAGCCCCTACGAGCAGTACTTC.

CDR3 coding DNA: TGTGCCAGCAGTTTTGCGGAGAACACTGAAGCTTTCTTT. Amino acids: CASSFAENTEAFF. This rearrangement joins TRBV12-3 or TRBV12-4 to TRBJ1-1; D gene unclear. This CDR3 region has 13 residues. V was shortened by 3 bases and J by 1 base, with 6 bases between the two germline ends.

The genes are TRBV27 and TRBJ2-2; 7 nucleotides match TRBD1. Losses at the gene ends were 1 base for V and 1 base for J; bases not matched to a gene: 12. Germline loops: CDR1 MNHEY, CDR2 SMNVEV (reference sequence). CDR3 size: 19 residues. The CDR3 reads CASSLYPPLRQGNTGELFF. CDR3 bases: TGTGCCAGCAGTTTATATCCCCCTCTGAGACAGGGGAACACCGGGGAGCTGTTTTTT.

J is TRBJ2-5 and V is TRBV4-3, with a weak D call TRBD2 (5 bases). The CDR3 consists of 13 residues. The V and J ends lost 1 base and 5 bases respectively, with 8 bases between them. Germline V gene sequence: CDR1 LGHNA, CDR2 YSLEER. DNA for the CDR3: TGCGCCAGCAGCCAAGGGTGGGAGGAGACCCAGTACTTC. Translated, it gives CASSQGWEETQYF.

This chain connects TRBV7-9 to TRBJ1-1; D remains unclear. Trimming removed 4 bases at V and 1 base at J, with 13 bases between. The CDR3 extends over 15 amino acids. Germline assignment: CDR1 SEHNR and CDR2 FQNEAQ (reference sequence). The CDR3 spells CASSSREETNTEAFF. CDR3 coding DNA: TGTGCCAGCAGCTCTCGGGAGGAAACGAACACTGAAGCTTTCTTT.

J is TRBJ2-6 and V is TRBV27; the D gene is possibly TRBD2 (6 bases). Germline CDR1 MNHEY, CDR2 SMNVEV (reference sequence). V dropped 5 bases and J dropped 0 bases, with 11 bases sitting between them. The CDR3 spans 16 residues. CDR3 region: CASSPWEDSGANVLTF. The CDR3 coding sequence is TGTGCCAGCAGTCCCTGGGAGGACTCTGGGGCCAACGTCCTGACTTTC.

The V gene is TRBV24-1, the J gene TRBJ2-3; 7 nucleotides line up with TRBD2. The CDR3 is 15 residues long. J gave up 0 bases and V 4 bases, and 3 bases lay outside the gene matches. Germline assignment: CDR1 KGHDR and CDR2 SFDVKD. Here the CDR3 reads CATSDPGLSTDTQYF. The CDR3 coding sequence is TGTGCCACCAGTGACCCGGGACTAAGCACAGATACGCAGTATTTT.

The chain has TRBV19 and TRBJ1-1; 8 bases agree with TRBD1. The CDR3 runs to 14 residues. Germline trimming cut 5 bases from V and 7 bases from J; bases unmatched to any gene: 9. Per the germline V gene, CDR1 is LNHDA and CDR2 is SQIVND (reference sequence). The CDR3 DNA is TGTGCCAGTAGTCGACAGGGGAATGTATTTGAAGCTTTCTTT. This translates into CASSRQGNVFEAFF.

The table lists this clone with a count of one. The gene calls are TRBV11-3 and TRBJ2-1; 9 positions agree with TRBD2. Looked up from germline, CDR1 is SGHNT and CDR2 is YENEEA. This CDR3 is 16 amino acids long. V shed 1 base and J 5 bases; nucleotides not matched to a gene: 6. The CDR3 spells CASSLVGGRVNNEQFF. The CDR3 region has the DNA TGTGCCAGCAGCTTAGTTGGCGGGAGGGTGAACAATGAGCAGTTCTTC. The variable domain in full, completed from reference TRBV11-3 and TRBJ2-1, reads EAGVVQSPRYKIIEKKQPVAFWCNPISGHNTLYWYLQNLGQGPELLIRYENEEAVDDSQLPKDRFSAERLKGVDSTLKIQPAELGDSAVYLCASSLVGGRVNNEQFFGPGTRLTVL.

The chain links TRBV29-1 to TRBJ1-2, with TRBD1 matching 8 bases. Germline trimming cut 7 bases from V and 10 bases from J; bases unmatched to any gene: 11. Germline CDR1 and CDR2: SQVTM and ANQGSEA. The CDR3 is 12 amino acids. The CDR3 DNA is TGCAGCGCCGATAGGTCCAGGGGGCTCTACACCTTC. Its translation is CSADRSRGLYTF.

This clone was recorded only once. This chain connects TRBV4-3 to TRBJ2-1; D uncertain. There are 13 residues in the CDR3. In germline, CDR1 is LGHNA, CDR2 YSLEER. V was shortened by 0 bases and J by 7 bases, with 7 bases between the two germline ends. The CDR3 protein is CASSQDLRNEQFF. CDR3 sequence (DNA): TGCGCCAGCAGCCAAGATCTGAGGAATGAGCAGTTCTTC.

This clone has only one observation. The chain uses TRBV19 and TRBJ1-2; D remains ambiguous. The CDR3 covers 12 residues. The V end lost 1 base, the J end lost 2 bases, and 2 bases lay between the germline ends. From germline, CDR1 is LNHDA and CDR2 SQIVND (reference sequence). The CDR3, as DNA: TGTGCCAGTAGTATAGCAAACTATGGCTACACCTTC. Amino acids: CASSIANYGYTF.

CDR3 residues: CASSGWTSGSNNEQFF. As DNA, the CDR3 is TGTGCCAGCAGTGGGTGGACTAGCGGGAGTAACAATGAGCAGTTCTTC. The genes are TRBV6-1 and TRBJ2-1, with 13 bases fitting TRBD2. V was pared by 4 bases and J by 5 bases, with 5 bases of the junction left unmatched. Germline values: CDR1 MNHNS, CDR2 SASEGT. The CDR3 spans 16 residues.

The rearrangement links TRBV9 to TRBJ2-3, with 9 bases matching TRBD2. The length of the CDR3 is 17 residues. The germline CDR1 and CDR2 sequences are SGDLS and YYNGEE. Losses at the gene ends were 0 bases for V and 2 bases for J; bases not matched to a gene: 7. The CDR3 DNA reads TGTGCCAGCAGCGTAGATCCCTTAGCGGGGGTCACAGATACGCAGTATTTT. Amino acids: CASSVDPLAGVTDTQYF.

This clone was seen a few times. The chain links TRBV3-1 (or the pseudogene TRBV3-2) to TRBJ2-1, with no clear D. The CDR3 totals 16 residues. Germline assignment: CDR1 LGHDT and CDR2 YNNKEL (reference sequence). Trimming left V 0 bases short and J 3 bases short, with 12 bases between. CDR3 protein: CASSQDMGASYNEQFF. For the CDR3, the DNA is TGTGCCAGCAGCCAAGATATGGGTGCTAGCTACAATGAGCAGTTCTTC.

As for this clone: This CDR3 is also generated by other DNA sequences in the sample. The chain uses TRBV13 and TRBJ2-7, with a possible D match to TRBD1 (5 bases). Germline assignment: CDR1 PRHDT and CDR2 FYEKMQ (reference sequence). Between the trimmed V and J ends, which lost 3 bases and 2 bases, there was a span of 11 bases. This CDR3 contains 14 residues. CDR3 sequence: CASSFGQGTYEQYF. The CDR3 nucleotides read TGTGCCAGCAGCTTCGGACAAGGCACCTACGAGCAGTACTTC.

V is TRBV2 and J is TRBJ2-3; D may be TRBD2 (5 bases). The V gene's germline CDR1 is SNHLY and CDR2 FYNNEI. V was cut by 6 bases and J by 13 bases, with 14 bases left in between. The CDR3 is made up of 11 amino acids. CDR3 region: CASSVEAGEYF. As DNA, the CDR3 is TGTGCCAGCAGCGTAGAGGCCGGGGAGTATTTT.